This T cell receptor (beta chain) derives from a study of cytomegalovirus exposure and HLA in healthy donors. Study conclusions and caveats: The study labeled 150 to 200 TCR beta chains cytomegalovirus-associated. Reports showed the classifier diagnosing cytomegalovirus status with high specificity and sensitivity. As a later analysis showed, several of the most significant clusters appeared to be linked to common viral pathogens.

60 Vbeta and 13 Jbeta primers were used in PCR. The method was immunoSEQ multiplex PCR; TCRdb's version includes in-frame clones alone and lacks a portion of them. The table shows around 150,000 clones, with roughly three quarters occurring only once. Turning to this clone: What it binds is unknown.

Germline V gives CDR1 SGDLS, CDR2 YYNGEE. This CDR3 contains 16 residues. V shed 3 bases, J shed 3 bases, and the junction held 9 bases outside the gene matches. The sequencing sample was made of PBMCs. The V and J genes are TRBV9 and TRBJ2-7; 10 bases line up with TRBD1. This TCR derives from a woman aged 40 to 55 in good health and CMV-seronegative. The CDR3 DNA follows: TGTGCCAGCAGCGCCAACCGGGACAGGGGCCACTACGAGCAGTACTTC. Its translation is CASSANRDRGHYEQYF.